A single sample is the source of the 15 T cell receptor beta chains below, sequenced in a study of blood T cell repertoires in COVID-19. This table comes from immunoSEQ multiplex PCR, and its TCRdb copy is limited to in-frame clones, with some not included. Counted here are 110,000 to 150,000 clones, 75% to 90% occurring once; the ten biggest clones make up under 4.5%. Specimen: PBMCs or T cells enriched from blood (not recorded which). These receptors originate from a man in his forties or fifties who had recovered from COVID-19.

This chain uses TRBV6-2 or TRBV6-3 with TRBJ2-7, with 14 bases lining up with TRBD2. J was trimmed by 3 bases and V by 5 bases; bases with no gene match: 3. Germline values: CDR1 MNHEY, CDR2 SVGEGT. The CDR3 has 15 amino acids. The DNA of the CDR3 is TGTGCCAGCAGTAGGGGGACTAGCGGGAGCTACGAGCAGTACTTC. Residues: CASSRGTSGSYEQYF.

The genes are TRBV7-2 and TRBJ1-5; D ambiguous. Germline-derived CDR1 and CDR2 are SGHTA and FQGNSA. This CDR3 has 17 amino acids. The V end was cut by 1 base, the J end by 4 bases, with 17 bases between. The CDR3 DNA reads TGTGCCAGCAGCTTAGGCCCCGGCAGGCCTCAAAATCAGCCCCAGCATTTT. Translation: CASSLGPGRPQNQPQHF. The variable domain in full, with the rest retrieved from reference TRBV7-2 and TRBJ1-5, is GAGVSQSPSNKVTEKGKDVELRCDPISGHTALYWYRQSLGQGLEFLIYFQGNSAPDKSGLPSDRFSAERTGGSVSTLTIQRTQQEDSAVYLCASSLGPGRPQNQPQHFGDGTRLSIL.

V and J are TRBV14 and TRBJ2-6, with D perhaps matching TRBD1 (5 bases). CDR3 length: 13 amino acids. CDR1 SGHDN and CDR2 FVKESK come from the germline V gene. The germline V and J ends were trimmed by 5 bases and 3 bases, with 5 bases remaining between them. The chain's CDR3 is CASSTGGANVLTF. Here the CDR3 DNA reads TGTGCCAGCAGCACAGGTGGGGCCAACGTCCTGACTTTC. Full variable domain (rest looked up from reference TRBV14 and TRBJ2-6): EAGVTQFPSHSVIEKGQTVTLRCDPISGHDNLYWYRRVMGKEIKFLLHFVKESKQDESGMPNNRFLAERTGGTYSTLKVQPAELEDSGVYFCASSTGGANVLTFGAGSRLTVL.

A few counts support this clone. This rearrangement joins TRBV9 to TRBJ2-2; 8 bases align to TRBD1. Germline values: CDR1 SGDLS, CDR2 YYNGEE. The CDR3 consists of 14 residues. After removal of 4 bases from V and 5 bases from J, the junction contained 4 bases not matched to a gene. CDR3 residues: CASSSTGGTGELFF. Here the CDR3 DNA reads TGTGCCAGCAGCAGTACAGGGGGGACCGGGGAGCTGTTTTTT. Full variable domain (remainder filled in from reference TRBV9 and TRBJ2-2): DSGVTQTPKHLITATGQRVTLRCSPRSGDLSVYWYQQSLDQGLQFLIQYYNGEERAKGNILERFSAQQFPDLHSELNLSSLELGDSALYFCASSSTGGTGELFFGEGSRLTVL.

This chain joins TRBV28 and TRBJ1-4; possible D gene TRBD1, 6 bases. The length of the CDR3 is 11 residues. V lost 11 bases to trimming and J lost 6 bases, with 10 bases between them. Germline lookup yields CDR1 MDHEN and CDR2 SYDVKM. In nucleotides, the CDR3 is TGTGCCGGTAACAGGGATGAAAAACTGTTTTTT. Translated, it gives CAGNRDEKLFF. The entire variable domain, with the rest obtained from reference TRBV28 and TRBJ1-4, is as follows: DVKVTQSSRYLVKRTGEKVFLECVQDMDHENMFWYRQDPGLGLRLIYFSYDVKMKEKGDIPEGYSVSREKKERFSLILESASTNQTSMYLCAGNRDEKLFFGSGTQLSVL.

This chain uses TRBV24-1 with TRBJ2-3; 10 nucleotides align to TRBD1. CDR1 is KGHDR and CDR2 is SFDVKD in the germline V gene. Trimming at V came to 4 bases and at J to 6 bases, leaving 6 bases not matched to a gene. The CDR3 totals 15 residues. The CDR3: CATSDRGQGVDTQYF. The DNA for the CDR3 is TGTGCCACCAGTGACCGCGGACAGGGGGTGGATACGCAGTATTTT.

This clone appeared a single time. V gene TRBV5-1 combines with J gene TRBJ2-2; 11 nucleotides line up with TRBD1. The CDR3 contains 17 residues. The junction had 11 bases not matched to a gene; V was cut back by 4 bases and J by 6 bases. CDR1 and CDR2 from the germline V gene are SGHRS and YFSETQ. In DNA form, the CDR3 reads TGCGCCAGCAGCGCATTACCGGGACAGGGGGGATCCGGGGAGCTGTTTTTT. Amino acids: CASSALPGQGGSGELFF.

The rearrangement links TRBV7-3 to TRBJ2-1; 7 nucleotides line up with TRBD2. From germline, CDR1 is SGHTA and CDR2 FQGTGA. The V and J ends lost 5 bases and 3 bases, in that order; junction bases with no gene match: 7. CDR3 length: 15 amino acids. The CDR3: CASSRVRTSYNEQFF. CDR3 sequence (DNA): TGTGCCAGCAGCCGCGTTAGGACTAGCTACAATGAGCAGTTCTTC.

The gene calls are TRBV5-4 and TRBJ2-5; 12 nucleotides agree with TRBD2. The trim removed 2 bases at V and 5 bases at J, leaving 4 bases unmatched. This CDR3 is 15 amino acids long. Germline lookup yields CDR1 SGHNT and CDR2 YYREEE (reference sequence). The CDR3, as DNA: TGTGCCAGCAGCTTCCGGCTAGCGGGGGGGGAGACCCAGTACTTC. It encodes CASSFRLAGGETQYF.

V gene TRBV5-6 combines with J gene TRBJ1-5, with D unclear. Trimming left V 3 bases short and J 3 bases short, with 13 bases between. The germline V gene encodes CDR1 SGHDT and CDR2 YYEEEE. This CDR3 has 15 residues. CDR3 loop: CASSSSARDNQPQHF. CDR3 bases: TGTGCCAGCAGCTCCTCAGCCCGGGACAATCAGCCCCAGCATTTT.

The chain employs TRBV6-1 and TRBJ2-7; 10 bases line up with TRBD2. V lost 2 bases and J lost 3; bases outside the gene matches: 4. The V gene's germline CDR1 is MNHNS and CDR2 SASEGT. The CDR3 is 15 residues long. The CDR3 DNA sequence: TGTGCCAGCAGTGAATCACTAGCGGGGCTCTACGAGCAGTACTTC. Protein sequence: CASSESLAGLYEQYF.

The rearrangement uses TRBV11-2 and TRBJ2-7; 11 bases align to TRBD2. Germline V gives CDR1 SGHAT, CDR2 FQNNGV. The ends lost 1 base at V and 0 bases at J; junction bases unmatched: 5. CDR3 length equals 17 residues. CDR3 protein: CASSLGRLAGLSYEQYF. CDR3 bases: TGTGCCAGCAGCTTAGGGAGACTAGCGGGGCTCTCCTACGAGCAGTACTTC.

The chain joins TRBV27 to TRBJ1-5; 8 nucleotides match TRBD1. The J segment lost 4 bases and the V segment lost 10 bases, leaving 9 bases of the junction unmatched. Germline V gives CDR1 MNHEY, CDR2 SMNVEV (reference sequence). The CDR3 runs to 14 residues. The CDR3 bases are TGTGCCATCACTACAGGGGGGGGAAATCAGCCCCAGCATTTT. This encodes CAITTGGGNQPQHF.

The chain carries TRBV10-1 and TRBJ2-1, with 7 nucleotides matching TRBD2. Unmatched junction bases numbered 9, after V lost 7 bases and J lost 3 bases. The CDR3 has 15 residues. Germline V gene lookup returns CDR1 WNHNN and CDR2 SYGVQD (reference sequence). CDR3 sequence (DNA): TGCGCCAGCATTACGCCGCTAGCGGACTACAATGAGCAGTTCTTC. This codes for CASITPLADYNEQFF.

The CDR3 sequence is CASSTRQGSPNTEAFF. CDR3 DNA sequence: TGTGCCAGCAGCACCAGACAGGGTAGCCCGAACACTGAAGCTTTCTTT. This sequence joins TRBV7-6 and TRBJ1-1; 7 nucleotides align to TRBD1. CDR1 and CDR2 (germline): SGHVS, FNYEAQ. J gave up 1 base and V 5 bases, and 10 bases lay outside the gene matches. The CDR3 runs to 16 residues. The variable domain in full, completed from reference TRBV7-6 and TRBJ1-1, reads GAGVSQSPRYKVTKRGQDVALRCDPISGHVSLYWYRQALGQGPEFLTYFNYEAQQDKSGLPNDRFSAERPEGSISTLTIQRTEQRDSAMYRCASSTRQGSPNTEAFFGQGTRLTVV.